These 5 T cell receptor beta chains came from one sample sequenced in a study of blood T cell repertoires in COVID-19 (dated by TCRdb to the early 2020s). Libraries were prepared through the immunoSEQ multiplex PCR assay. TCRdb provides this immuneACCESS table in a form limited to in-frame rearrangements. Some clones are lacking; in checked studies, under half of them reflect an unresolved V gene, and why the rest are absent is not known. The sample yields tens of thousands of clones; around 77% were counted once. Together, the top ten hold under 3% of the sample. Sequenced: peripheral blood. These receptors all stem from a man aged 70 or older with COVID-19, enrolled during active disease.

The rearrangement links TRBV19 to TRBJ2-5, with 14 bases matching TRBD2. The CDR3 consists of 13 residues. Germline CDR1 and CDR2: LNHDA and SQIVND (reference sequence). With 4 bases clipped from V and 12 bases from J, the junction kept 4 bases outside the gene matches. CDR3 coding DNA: TGTGCCAGTAGTACAAGGACTAGCGGGAGGAAGTACTTC. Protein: CASSTRTSGRKYF.

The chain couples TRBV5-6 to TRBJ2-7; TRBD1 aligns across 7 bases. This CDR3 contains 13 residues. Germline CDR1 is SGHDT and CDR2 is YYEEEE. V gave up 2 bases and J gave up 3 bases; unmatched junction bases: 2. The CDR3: CASSFTGVYEQYF. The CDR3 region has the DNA TGTGCCAGCAGCTTTACAGGGGTCTACGAGCAGTACTTC.

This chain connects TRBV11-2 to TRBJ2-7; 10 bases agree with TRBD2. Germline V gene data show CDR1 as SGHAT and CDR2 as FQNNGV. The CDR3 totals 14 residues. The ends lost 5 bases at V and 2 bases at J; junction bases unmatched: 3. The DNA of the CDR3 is TGTGCCAGCAGCCTTCTAGCGGGAGCCTACGAGCAGTACTTC. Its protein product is CASSLLAGAYEQYF. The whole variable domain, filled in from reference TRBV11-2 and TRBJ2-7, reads EAGVAQSPRYKIIEKRQSVAFWCNPISGHATLYWYQQILGQGPKLLIQFQNNGVVDDSQLPKDRFSAERLKGVDSTLKIQPAKLEDSAVYLCASSLLAGAYEQYFGPGTRLTVT.

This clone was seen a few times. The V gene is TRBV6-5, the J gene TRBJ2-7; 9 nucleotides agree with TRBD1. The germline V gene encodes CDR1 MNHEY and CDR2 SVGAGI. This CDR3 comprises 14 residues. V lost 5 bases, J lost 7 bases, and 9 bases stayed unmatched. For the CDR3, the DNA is TGTGCCAGCAGTCGCTACAGGGGGCGAAGGGAGCAGTACTTC. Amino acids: CASSRYRGRREQYF.

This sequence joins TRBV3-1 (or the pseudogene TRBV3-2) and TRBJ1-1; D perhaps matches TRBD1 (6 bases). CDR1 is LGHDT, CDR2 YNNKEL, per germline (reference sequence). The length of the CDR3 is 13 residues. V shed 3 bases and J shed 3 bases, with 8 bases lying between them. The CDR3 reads CASSHTGYTEAFF. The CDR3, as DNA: TGTGCCAGCAGCCATACAGGGTACACTGAAGCTTTCTTT.